The 8 T cell receptor beta chains below come from one sample, sequenced in a study of CD8+CD57+ T cells in acquired aplastic anemia. Both TCR beta VDJ combination and CDR3 sequence profiling were carried out. Genomic DNA was the template for this profiling. TCRdb called the reads again in MiXCR, with one record for every CDR3 protein. This repertoire shows around 200,000 distinct CDR3 sequences, around half found once; its top ten account for about 2%. Patients who underwent sequencing had shown CD8+CD57+ cell expansion by flow cytometry. The specimen was sorted CD4+, CD8+, or CD8+CD57+ T cells (not recorded which) from PBMCs. The receptors here all came from a human donor with aplastic anemia.

This clonotype was detected ten times or more. The V call is TRBV9, the J call TRBJ2-7; D remains unclear. The V end was cut by 4 bases, the J end by 2 bases, with 13 bases between. The CDR3 is 14 residues long. The V gene's germline CDR1 is SGDLS and CDR2 YYNGEE. The CDR3 reads CASSLETSTYEQYF. Here the CDR3 DNA reads TGTGCCAGCAGCCTCGAAACATCCACCTACGAGCAGTACTTC.

The chain uses TRBV5-1 and TRBJ2-5; D is possibly TRBD2 (6 bases). The CDR3 covers 14 residues. Germline-derived CDR1 and CDR2 are SGHRS and YFSETQ. V was cut by 6 bases and J by 2 bases, with 14 bases left in between. The CDR3 DNA sequence: TGCGCCAGCACTTTTGGGAGGCCACAAGAGACCCAGTACTTC. This codes for CASTFGRPQETQYF. The whole variable domain, filled in from reference TRBV5-1 and TRBJ2-5, reads KAGVTQTPRYLIKTRGQQVTLSCSPISGHRSVSWYQQTPGQGLQFLFEYFSETQRNKGNFPGRFSGRQFSNSRSEMNVSTLELGDSALYLCASTFGRPQETQYFGPGTRLLVL.

This clonotype was recorded at least ten times. The V call is TRBV5-6, the J call TRBJ2-1; 12 nucleotides align to TRBD2. The CDR3 is made up of 16 amino acids. V lost 2 bases to trimming and J lost 7 bases; unmatched junction nucleotides: 7. Germline V CDR1 and CDR2: SGHDT, YYEEEE. The CDR3 DNA is TGTGCCAGCAGCTTCCGAACTAGCGGGAGGAGGAATGAGCAGTTCTTC. Translation: CASSFRTSGRRNEQFF.

The chain uses TRBV15 and TRBJ1-1; D is uncertain. This CDR3 contains 15 residues. Germline CDR1 and CDR2: LNHNV and YYDKDF (reference sequence). The V and J ends lost 2 bases and 4 bases respectively, with 14 bases between them. The CDR3 region is CATSRKGMGSTEAFF. The CDR3 DNA sequence: TGTGCCACCAGCAGAAAGGGCATGGGGAGCACTGAAGCTTTCTTT.

This clonotype was counted only a few times. One junction end disagrees with the germline gene, perhaps due to a read error. This chain uses TRBV7-7 with TRBJ2-3; D is perhaps TRBD1 (5 bases). The CDR3 runs to 15 residues. CDR1 and CDR2 from the germline V gene are SSHAT and FNYEAQ (reference sequence). CDR3 DNA: TGTGCTAGCAGCTTAGGGGCAGGGCCAGCAGATACGCAGTATTTT. Residues: CASSLGAGPADTQYF.

The genes are TRBV19 and TRBJ2-7; TRBD1 matches at 11 bases. The CDR3 has 12 amino acids. Germline CDR1 reads LNHDA; CDR2 reads SQIVND (reference sequence). J lost 10 bases, V lost 7 bases, and 6 bases had no gene match. The CDR3 DNA sequence: TGTGCCAGTACGGACAGGGGGCTTTTCCAGTACTTC. This sequence encodes CASTDRGLFQYF.

The table lists this clonotype with many counts. V usage is TRBV27 and J usage is TRBJ2-7; D remains ambiguous. The CDR3 loop spans 13 amino acids. Germline V gene lookup returns CDR1 MNHEY and CDR2 SMNVEV (reference sequence). Trimming took 7 bases from V and 0 from J, leaving 10 bases between them. CDR3 nucleotide sequence: TGTGCCAGCATAGGCAACAACTCCTACGAGCAGTACTTC. Translating gives CASIGNNSYEQYF.

This clonotype was picked up many times. The V gene is TRBV3-1, the J gene TRBJ1-2, with D hard to call. V lost 4 bases and J lost 8, with 17 bases in between. The CDR3 consists of 14 residues. The V gene's germline CDR1 is LGHDT and CDR2 YNNKEL (reference sequence). The CDR3 DNA reads TGTGCCAGCAGCCTTATCGGACGGGGAGAGGGCTACACCTTC. It yields the protein CASSLIGRGEGYTF.